This T cell receptor beta chain is drawn from a study of shared clonotypes between healthy human individuals. Study details: Donor ages ranged 18 to 49 years: a couple of women, a few men.

An assay was performed, and its level was deep. In replicate PCRs of sorted subsets, roughly 190 ng DNA, about 30,000 T cell genomes, was used. The data were produced by immunoSEQ multiplex PCR, yet TCRdb's version contains in-frame clones alone and is incomplete. Among 2 million to 2.5 million clones listed, around 90% were seen once. The CDR3 has 13 residues. Trimming took off 4 bases at V and 2 bases at J, with 10 bases between the two ends. Germline V gene lookup returns CDR1 SQVTM and CDR2 ANQGSEA. The TCR was taken from a man younger than 35 in good health. Some clones in this sample may be carry-over from other donors' samples. This chain connects TRBV29-1 to TRBJ2-3, with D maybe TRBD2 (5 bases). The sequenced material came from naive CD4+ T cells from PBMCs. Noted subset: CD45RA+ positively selected. In DNA, the CDR3 is TGCAGCGTTGCGGGGTTGGCCACAGATACGCAGTATTTT. It specifies CSVAGLATDTQYF.